The 2 T cell receptor beta chains below come from one sample, sequenced in a study of cytomegalovirus exposure and HLA in healthy donors. The study ran its PCR with 60 Vbeta and 13 Jbeta primers. Sequencing was performed with immunoSEQ multiplex PCR; in TCRdb, only in-frame clones are kept and a portion is missing. The repertoire holds 200,000 or so clones, with about 83% as singletons. Sample: PBMCs. The source is a woman in her twenties or thirties in good health and CMV-seropositive.

CDR3 DNA: TGTGCCAGCAGTGAAGCGCGGGGGGAGAACACTGAAGCTTTCTTT. Its protein product is CASSEARGENTEAFF. The rearrangement joins TRBV2 to TRBJ1-1, with TRBD1 as a possible D gene (5 bases). V lost 0 bases to trimming and J lost 1 base, with 9 bases between them. Per the germline V gene, CDR1 is SNHLY and CDR2 is FYNNEI. The CDR3 totals 15 residues.

The rearrangement links TRBV15 to TRBJ1-2; D call uncertain. The V gene lost 0 bases and the J gene lost 7 bases, with 15 bases spanning the gap. Germline-derived CDR1 and CDR2 are LNHNV and YYDKDF (reference sequence). This CDR3 region has 15 residues. This CDR3 is CATSRDQVQAGGYTF. As DNA, the CDR3 is TGTGCCACCAGCAGAGATCAGGTCCAGGCTGGTGGCTACACCTTC. Full variable domain (remainder filled in from reference TRBV15 and TRBJ1-2): DAMVIQNPRYQVTQFGKPVTLSCSQTLNHNVMYWYQQKSSQAPKLLFHYYDKDFNNEADTPDNFQSRRPNTSFCFLDIRSPGLGDTAMYLCATSRDQVQAGGYTFGSGTRLTVV.